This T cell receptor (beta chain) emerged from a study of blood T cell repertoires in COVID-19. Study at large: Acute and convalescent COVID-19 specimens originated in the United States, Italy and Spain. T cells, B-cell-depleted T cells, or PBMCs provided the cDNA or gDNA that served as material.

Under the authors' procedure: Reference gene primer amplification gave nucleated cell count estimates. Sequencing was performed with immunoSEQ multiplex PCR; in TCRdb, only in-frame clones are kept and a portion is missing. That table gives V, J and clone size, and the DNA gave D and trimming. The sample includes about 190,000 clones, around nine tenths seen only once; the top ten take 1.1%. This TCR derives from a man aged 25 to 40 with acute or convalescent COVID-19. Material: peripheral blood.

The CDR3 region is CASSWGEVTDTQYF. The DNA for the CDR3 is TGTGCCAGCAGCTGGGGAGAGGTCACAGATACGCAGTATTTT. The chain has TRBV7-9 and TRBJ2-3; perhaps TRBD2 as D (5 bases). CDR1 is SEHNR, CDR2 FQNEAQ, per germline (reference sequence). Trimming pared 4 bases from V and 2 bases from J, leaving 10 bases between. The CDR3 covers 14 residues.